This T cell receptor (beta chain) was obtained from a study of blood T cell repertoires in COVID-19 (dated by TCRdb to 2018 to 2021). Broadly, across the study: Samples covering the acute and convalescent phases of COVID-19 were provided by collaborators in the United States, Italy and Spain. The prospective study material was composed of cDNA or gDNA derived from T cells, B-cell-depleted T cells, or PBMCs. Subjects who had been exposed to COVID-19, were actively infected with it, or had recovered from it provided the deeply sampled blood TCRbeta repertoires that made up the dataset. The repertoires were released in a freely available public database intended as a resource for research on the immune response to SARS-CoV-2. The samples were drawn from the first 160 participants of the ongoing ImmuneRACE study and from 1,200 or so subjects provided by 6 global collaborators. Sample metadata almost always included a de-identified subject ID, COVID-19 status, age in years and sex. Where available, HLA class I and class II types were taken from metadata supplied by the sample provider and were not determined by assay-based typing. Points the paper makes about the study in general: Clinical and demographic metadata were provided uncurated, with the amount varying by source and participant.

The immunoSEQ Assay, a bias-controlled multiplex PCR, was used to amplify TCRbeta CDR3 regions from genomic DNA. The study's processing was this. Within the assay, amplification of reference gene primers was used to estimate how many nucleated cells each sample contained. To quantify the absolute abundance of each unique TCRbeta CDR3 rearrangement, sequence reads were collapsed and filtered. Productive Simpson clonality was computed per sample as the square root of Simpson's diversity index over productive rearrangements. TCRdb's version of the immuneACCESS table is confined to in-frame rearrangements and falls short of the full clone set. An unresolved V gene accounts for under half of the shortfall where checked; the remainder is of unknown origin. V and J calls and clone size follow that table, whereas D and trimming were derived from the DNA. Counted in this sample were over 200,000 clones; around 92% of them appeared once. Of the sample, about 2.5% falls within the top ten clones.

One collaborating source in Seattle enrolled patients during active infection and followed them longitudinally through the course of disease. The collaborating institutions used their own protocols to collect whole blood in K2EDTA tubes. For TCRbeta analysis, collaborators shipped samples in one of three forms: frozen whole blood, isolated PBMCs, or DNA extracted from either of those sample types. A remark on this clone: Its antigen remains unidentified. No much larger clonotype is one base removed from it; base qualities were not supplied.

Via the germline V gene, CDR1 is SGHDT and CDR2 YYEEEE. Trimming accounts for 2 bases at V and 2 bases at J, while the number of junction bases matched to no gene is 6. There are 17 amino acids in the CDR3, from cysteine to phenylalanine inclusive. The read is trimmed to its CDR3 DNA, 51 bases read in frame from base 1. The sequence joins TRBV5-6 to TRBJ2-7; TRBD2 matches 14 bases in the middle. This sequence was found in a person aged 18 to 35 with COVID-19, enrolled during active disease. The sample was peripheral blood. The CDR3 protein is CASSLGLAGGLPYEQYF. Here is the DNA: TGTGCCAGCAGCTTAGGACTAGCGGGAGGATTACCCTACGAGCAGTACTTC.